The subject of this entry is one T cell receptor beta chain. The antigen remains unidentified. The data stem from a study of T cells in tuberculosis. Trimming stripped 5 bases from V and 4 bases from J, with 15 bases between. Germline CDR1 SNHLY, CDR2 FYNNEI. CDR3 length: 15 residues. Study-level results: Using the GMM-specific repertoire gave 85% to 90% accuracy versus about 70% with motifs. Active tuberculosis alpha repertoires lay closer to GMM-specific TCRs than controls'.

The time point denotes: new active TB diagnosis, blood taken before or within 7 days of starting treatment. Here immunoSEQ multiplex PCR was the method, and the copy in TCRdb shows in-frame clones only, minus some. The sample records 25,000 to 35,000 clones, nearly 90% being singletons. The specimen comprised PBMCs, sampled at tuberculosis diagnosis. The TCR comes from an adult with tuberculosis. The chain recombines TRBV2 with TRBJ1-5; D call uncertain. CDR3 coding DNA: TGTGCCAGCAGTTATGGTGGTCAGAAGAATCAGCCCCAGCATTTT. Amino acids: CASSYGGQKNQPQHF.